The 25 T cell receptor beta chains reported below all come from one sample, sequenced in a study of blood T cell repertoires in COVID-19. Method: immunoSEQ multiplex PCR; TCRdb's copy keeps in-frame clones and lacks some. The sample yields around 40,000 clones, 75% to 90% seen once. Input material: peripheral blood. Every receptor here comes from a man aged 45 to 65 with active COVID-19.

J is TRBJ2-2 and V is TRBV3-1 (or the pseudogene TRBV3-2); maybe TRBD2 (5 bases). V lost 2 bases and J lost 7, with 20 bases in between. CDR1 LGHDT and CDR2 YNNKEL come from the germline V gene (reference sequence). This CDR3 has 17 amino acids. The CDR3 loop reads CASSQQLSSGGHGELFF. CDR3 bases: TGTGCCAGCAGCCAACAACTTTCCTCCGGAGGCCACGGGGAGCTGTTTTTT.

This clone turned up a few times. The chain employs TRBV2 and TRBJ2-3, with TRBD2 matching 10 bases. In germline, CDR1 is SNHLY, CDR2 FYNNEI. V shed 6 bases and J 3 bases; nucleotides not matched to a gene: 6. The CDR3 extends over 15 amino acids. CDR3 in DNA: TGTGCCAGCAGGGCTAGCGGGAGTATGACAGATACGCAGTATTTT. Translating it yields CASRASGSMTDTQYF.

The V call is TRBV6-6, the J call TRBJ1-1; 7 bases map to TRBD1. Per the germline V gene, CDR1 is MNHNY and CDR2 is SVGAGI (reference sequence). V lost 2 bases, J lost 4 bases, and 10 bases stayed unmatched. This CDR3 region has 16 residues. CDR3 DNA sequence: TGTGCCAGCAGTTACCCTCAAGACAGGGTAATCACTGAAGCTTTCTTT. Protein product: CASSYPQDRVITEAFF.

The J gene is TRBJ2-7, the V gene TRBV3-1 (or the pseudogene TRBV3-2); D not resolved. The CDR3 consists of 11 residues. From germline, CDR1 is LGHDT and CDR2 YNNKEL (reference sequence). Between the trimmed V and J ends, which lost 0 bases and 9 bases, there was a span of 6 bases. The CDR3 region is CASSQDAGQYF. The CDR3 nucleotides read TGTGCCAGCAGCCAAGACGCCGGGCAGTACTTC.

The chain has TRBV7-7 and TRBJ2-1; D remains unclear. CDR3 length: 15 amino acids. CDR1 is SSHAT, CDR2 FNYEAQ, per germline (reference sequence). The V end lost 0 bases, the J end lost 2 bases, and 8 bases lay between the germline ends. CDR3 bases: TGTGCCAGCAGCTTAGCGGCCGGAGCCTACAATGAGCAGTTCTTC. Protein: CASSLAAGAYNEQFF.

The sample holds one count of this clone. This rearrangement joins TRBV29-1 to TRBJ1-6, with D perhaps TRBD1 (6 bases). The CDR3 has 15 amino acids. The V gene's germline CDR1 is SQVTM and CDR2 ANQGSEA. The V end lost 7 bases, the J end lost 0 bases, and 13 bases lay between the germline ends. Written as DNA, the CDR3 is TGCAGCGCCAGTACAGGGAGCTCCTATAATTCACCCCTCCACTTT. Translated, it gives CSASTGSSYNSPLHF.

This chain connects TRBV19 to TRBJ2-5; D uncertain. The length of the CDR3 is 14 residues. Germline lookup yields CDR1 LNHDA and CDR2 SQIVND (reference sequence). The V and J ends lost 4 bases and 4 bases respectively, with 13 bases between them. CDR3 coding DNA: TGTGCCAGTAGTAAAGGTAGTTCAGGAGAGACCCAGTACTTC. Amino acid sequence: CASSKGSSGETQYF.

The chain couples TRBV7-9 to TRBJ2-1; TRBD2 matches 7 bases. After removal of 5 bases from V and 8 bases from J, the junction contained 9 bases not matched to a gene. The CDR3 sequence is 14 residues long. Germline CDR1 SEHNR, CDR2 FQNEAQ (reference sequence). The CDR3: CASSNRDYGDEQFF. The DNA of the CDR3 is TGTGCCAGCAGCAACCGGGACTATGGGGATGAGCAGTTCTTC. The complete variable domain, with remaining parts taken from reference TRBV7-9 and TRBJ2-1, reads DTGVSQNPRHKITKRGQNVTFRCDPISEHNRLYWYRQTLGQGPEFLTYFQNEAQLEKSRLLSDRFSAERPKGSFSTLEIQRTEQGDSAMYLCASSNRDYGDEQFFGPGTRLTVL.

The J gene is TRBJ2-3, the V gene TRBV11-2; 9 bases agree with TRBD2. The CDR3 covers 16 residues. With V trimmed by 4 bases and J by 5 bases, 10 bases remained unmatched. Germline assignment: CDR1 SGHAT and CDR2 FQNNGV. The CDR3 loop reads CASSYLAGGPLDTQYF. Here the CDR3 DNA reads TGTGCCAGCAGCTACCTGGCGGGAGGGCCTTTAGATACGCAGTATTTT.

This sequence joins TRBV28 and TRBJ1-1, with 8 bases that match TRBD1. This CDR3 is 15 amino acids long. In germline, CDR1 is MDHEN, CDR2 SYDVKM. With V trimmed by 6 bases and J by 2 bases, 8 bases remained unmatched. CDR3 DNA sequence: TGTGCCAGCAGCCCGCAGGGGGCACGAAACACTGAAGCTTTCTTT. It codes for CASSPQGARNTEAFF.

The V call is TRBV7-3, the J call TRBJ2-1, with 7 bases that match TRBD1. Germline assignment: CDR1 SGHTA and CDR2 FQGTGA. There are 16 residues in the CDR3. V dropped 2 bases and J dropped 3; count of bases not matched to a gene: 7. This CDR3 is CASSLGGQLNYNEQFF. CDR3 sequence (DNA): TGTGCCAGCAGCTTAGGGGGACAGTTGAACTACAATGAGCAGTTCTTC.

The chain recombines TRBV5-5 with TRBJ1-2; 7 nucleotides match TRBD1. The ends lost 4 bases at V and 0 bases at J; junction bases unmatched: 6. CDR1 is SGHKS, CDR2 YYEKEE, per germline (reference sequence). This CDR3 has 15 residues. The CDR3 coding sequence is TGTGCCAGCAGCGGCAGGGGGTCGGCTAACTATGGCTACACCTTC. Translation: CASSGRGSANYGYTF.

The chain combines TRBV7-9 with TRBJ2-1; 10 bases line up with TRBD1. Trimming at V came to 7 bases and at J to 4 bases, leaving 4 bases not matched to a gene. This CDR3 contains 14 residues. Germline values: CDR1 SEHNR, CDR2 FQNEAQ (reference sequence). The CDR3 nucleotides are TGTGCCAGCATCCCGGGACAGGGGTACAATGAGCAGTTCTTC. This codes for CASIPGQGYNEQFF. The full variable domain, rest sourced from reference TRBV7-9 and TRBJ2-1, is DTGVSQNPRHKITKRGQNVTFRCDPISEHNRLYWYRQTLGQGPEFLTYFQNEAQLEKSRLLSDRFSAERPKGSFSTLEIQRTEQGDSAMYLCASIPGQGYNEQFFGPGTRLTVL.

The chain uses TRBV6-2 or TRBV6-3 and TRBJ2-7; the match to TRBD1 covers 8 bases. In germline, CDR1 is MNHEY, CDR2 SVGEGT. The CDR3 loop spans 18 amino acids. Trimming removed 5 bases from V and 3 bases from J; junction bases left unmatched: 18. In DNA, the CDR3 is TGTGCCAGCAGTGGGCTGGCCAGTTGGACGGACAGGGTCTACGAGCAGTACTTC. Translated: CASSGLASWTDRVYEQYF.

This clone turned up a few times. The chain combines TRBV27 with TRBJ2-7; possibly TRBD2 for D (6 bases). CDR3 length equals 20 residues. Germline CDR1 and CDR2: MNHEY and SMNVEV (reference sequence). V dropped 6 bases and J dropped 2 bases, with 32 bases sitting between them. The CDR3 DNA is TGTGCCAGCAGCCCATTCCCGCCCGCCGTTGCGGGACTGGGAACCTACGAGCAGTACTTC. It translates to CASSPFPPAVAGLGTYEQYF.

The chain combines TRBV6-2 or TRBV6-3 with TRBJ1-1; 11 nucleotides line up with TRBD1. Germline V gene lookup returns CDR1 MNHEY and CDR2 SVGEGT. The CDR3 is 15 residues long. The ends lost 4 bases at V and 5 bases at J; junction bases unmatched: 6. Written as DNA, the CDR3 is TGTGCCAGCAGTTTTGGACAGGGGGCATTTACTGAAGCTTTCTTT. It translates to CASSFGQGAFTEAFF.

This clone has more than one count but fewer than ten. The genes are TRBV5-6 and TRBJ1-1, with D hard to call. V was cut by 0 bases and J by 4 bases, with 7 bases left in between. Germline loops: CDR1 SGHDT, CDR2 YYEEEE. The CDR3 runs 13 residues. The CDR3 coding sequence is TGTGCCAGCAGCTTGGGGGCAGGCACTGAAGCTTTCTTT. Protein sequence: CASSLGAGTEAFF.

The J gene is TRBJ2-7, the V gene TRBV9, with D possibly TRBD1 on 6 matching bases. The V end lost 3 bases, the J end lost 6 bases, and 13 bases lay between the germline ends. Germline lookup yields CDR1 SGDLS and CDR2 YYNGEE. CDR3 size: 13 residues. The CDR3 loop reads CASSALPDSEQYF. As DNA, the CDR3 is TGTGCCAGCAGCGCCCTACCGGACAGCGAGCAGTACTTC. Complete variable domain (other parts from reference TRBV9 and TRBJ2-7): DSGVTQTPKHLITATGQRVTLRCSPRSGDLSVYWYQQSLDQGLQFLIQYYNGEERAKGNILERFSAQQFPDLHSELNLSSLELGDSALYFCASSALPDSEQYFGPGTRLTVT.

The table lists this clone with a count of one. This chain connects TRBV19 to TRBJ2-3; 9 bases line up with TRBD1. This CDR3 has 16 amino acids. Per germline, CDR1 LNHDA and CDR2 SQIVND (reference sequence). With 3 bases clipped from V and 0 bases from J, the junction kept 4 bases outside the gene matches. CDR3 sequence: CASSMGQGGSTDTQYF. The CDR3 nucleotides read TGTGCCAGTAGTATGGGACAGGGAGGGAGCACAGATACGCAGTATTTT.

The chain joins TRBV5-1 to TRBJ1-1, with D possibly TRBD1 on 6 matching bases. The germline gives CDR1 SGHRS, CDR2 YFSETQ. The CDR3 has 14 residues. The ends were cut back, 3 bases at V and 1 base at J, with 10 bases in the middle. The DNA for the CDR3 is TGCGCCAGCAGCTCGGGGACAAAGAACACTGAAGCTTTCTTT. Translated, it gives CASSSGTKNTEAFF.

The chain recombines TRBV4-1 with TRBJ2-3; possible D gene TRBD2, 6 bases. This CDR3 contains 14 residues. Germline CDR1 reads MGHRA; CDR2 reads YSYEKL. Deletions cut 5 bases from V and 1 base from J, with 10 bases between. The chain's CDR3 is CASSYTSRTDTQYF. CDR3 nucleotides: TGCGCCAGCAGCTATACTAGCCGCACAGATACGCAGTATTTT.

The chain is built from TRBV30 and TRBJ2-2; D not resolved. CDR3 length equals 12 residues. Germline V gene data show CDR1 as GTSNPN and CDR2 as SVGIG (reference sequence). The ends were cut back, 3 bases at V and 5 bases at J, with 7 bases in the middle. CDR3 loop: CAWRPETGELFF. The CDR3 coding sequence is TGTGCCTGGAGACCAGAAACCGGGGAGCTGTTTTTT.

This chain joins TRBV28 and TRBJ2-7; possible D gene TRBD2, 6 bases. The germline CDR1 and CDR2 sequences are MDHEN and SYDVKM. The CDR3 has 12 residues. Trimming shortened V by 8 bases and J by 4 bases, and 12 bases separated the two germline ends. The CDR3 region is CASQGGGYEQYF. The CDR3 DNA is TGTGCCAGCCAGGGTGGAGGGTACGAGCAGTACTTC.

V usage is TRBV27 and J usage is TRBJ2-4; no reliable D call. V lost 6 bases to trimming and J lost 8 bases, with 17 bases between them. This CDR3 has 14 residues. Germline values: CDR1 MNHEY, CDR2 SMNVEV (reference sequence). The CDR3 nucleotides are TGTGCCAGCAGGTCCGTCGTCAGCGATCACATTCAGTACTTC. As protein: CASRSVVSDHIQYF.

V and J are TRBV19 and TRBJ2-7; the D is unclear. Germline V gives CDR1 LNHDA, CDR2 SQIVND (reference sequence). There are 14 residues in the CDR3. Deletions cut 1 base from V and 0 bases from J, with 7 bases between. CDR3 region: CASSIVAASYEQYF. CDR3 DNA: TGTGCCAGTAGTATAGTGGCGGCCTCCTACGAGCAGTACTTC.